The entry below describes one TCR beta chain. Patients from Seattle were sampled longitudinally, starting during active infection. This sample was included in a study of blood T cell repertoires in COVID-19. Turning to the study itself: PBMCs, B-cell-depleted T cells, or T cells were the source of the cDNA or gDNA that made up the material.

Profiled with immunoSEQ multiplex PCR; TCRdb holds only in-frame clones, not every one. The table lists some 130,000 clones, around 89% of them singletons. The source of this sequence is a man aged 60-69 years with COVID-19, enrolled during active disease. Material for sequencing was peripheral blood.

The CDR3 reads CASSQDLGLAGGRNTGELFF. CDR3 bases: TGCGCCAGCAGCCAAGACCTAGGACTAGCGGGGGGGAGGAACACCGGGGAGCTGTTTTTT. V usage is TRBV4-1 and J usage is TRBJ2-2, with TRBD2 matching 15 bases. Germline lookup yields CDR1 MGHRA and CDR2 YSYEKL. The CDR3 totals 20 residues. V trimming: 0 bases; J trimming: 1 base; junction bases outside the gene matches: 6.